A single sample gave rise to the 25 T cell receptor beta chains below, sequenced in a study of blood T cell repertoires in COVID-19. This table comes from immunoSEQ multiplex PCR, and its TCRdb copy is limited to in-frame clones, with some not included. This table holds roughly 270,000 clones, roughly 85% found once. The sequenced sample was PBMCs or T cells enriched from blood (not recorded which). Source of these receptors: a woman in her fifties or sixties who had recovered from COVID-19.

Regarding this clone: Other DNA sequences of this sample code for an identical CDR3. V is TRBV30 and J is TRBJ2-2; 9 bases fit TRBD1. CDR1 and CDR2 (germline): GTSNPN, SVGIG (reference sequence). There are 15 residues in the CDR3. V trimming: 1 base; J trimming: 5 bases; junction bases outside the gene matches: 5. CDR3 DNA: TGTGCCTGGAGTGAGGACAGGGGAGGAACCGGGGAGCTGTTTTTT. As protein: CAWSEDRGGTGELFF.

J is TRBJ1-4 and V is TRBV11-2; 7 positions match TRBD1. Germline CDR1 reads SGHAT; CDR2 reads FQNNGV. The CDR3 contains 15 residues. J gave up 7 bases and V 1 base, and 6 bases lay outside the gene matches. CDR3 sequence reads: CASSLGETGTEKLFF. In DNA, the CDR3 is TGTGCCAGCAGCTTAGGGGAGACAGGGACTGAAAAACTGTTTTTT.

The chain has TRBV18 and TRBJ1-2, with D perhaps TRBD1 (5 bases). The ends were cut back, 2 bases at V and 6 bases at J, with 13 bases in the middle. Germline V gene sequence: CDR1 KGHSH, CDR2 LQKENI. This CDR3 has 14 amino acids. CDR3 region: CASSPGAGRHGYTF. The CDR3 DNA reads TGTGCCAGCTCACCAGGGGCAGGGAGGCATGGCTACACCTTC.

CDR3 amino acids: CAISDEGTATYEQYF. CDR3 bases: TGTGCCATCAGTGATGAGGGGACAGCCACCTACGAGCAGTACTTC. This rearrangement joins TRBV10-3 to TRBJ2-7, with TRBD1 matching over 7 bases. This CDR3 region has 15 residues. The germline gives CDR1 ENHRY, CDR2 SYGVKD. The trim removed 3 bases at V and 2 bases at J, leaving 7 bases unmatched.

The gene calls are TRBV6-2 or TRBV6-3 and TRBJ1-6; D is unresolved. In germline, CDR1 is MNHEY, CDR2 SVGEGT. The CDR3 is 15 amino acids. V dropped 5 bases and J dropped 9 bases, with 17 bases sitting between them. The CDR3 sequence is CASSRPGEPRSPLHF. The CDR3 nucleotides are TGTGCCAGCAGTAGACCAGGTGAACCCCGTTCACCCCTCCACTTT.

V gene TRBV19 combines with J gene TRBJ2-7; the D gene is possibly TRBD1 (6 bases). The CDR3 runs 15 residues. Germline lookup yields CDR1 LNHDA and CDR2 SQIVND (reference sequence). Between the trimmed V and J ends, which lost 7 bases and 0 bases, there was a span of 16 bases. As DNA, the CDR3 is TGTGCCAGTATCGGAAGGGGGTCTAGCTCCTACGAGCAGTACTTC. Translating gives CASIGRGSSSYEQYF.

The genes are TRBV19 and TRBJ1-5; TRBD1 aligns across 7 bases. This CDR3 region has 12 residues. V lost 6 bases, J lost 5 bases, and 1 base stayed unmatched. Looked up from germline, CDR1 is LNHDA and CDR2 is SQIVND (reference sequence). The CDR3 DNA sequence: TGTGCCAGTAGGACAGGGCATCAGCCCCAGCATTTT. Protein sequence: CASRTGHQPQHF.

The chain couples TRBV4-2 to TRBJ2-5, with D perhaps matching TRBD1 (5 bases). The length of the CDR3 is 14 residues. Trimming shortened V by 2 bases and J by 5 bases, and 12 bases separated the two germline ends. Per the germline V gene, CDR1 is LGHNA and CDR2 is YNFKEQ. The CDR3 region is CASSQIQGEETQYF. CDR3 bases: TGTGCCAGCAGCCAAATTCAGGGTGAGGAGACCCAGTACTTC.

The chain combines TRBV2 with TRBJ1-2; D not resolved. Trimming stripped 6 bases from V and 5 bases from J, with 10 bases between. The CDR3 loop spans 12 amino acids. Germline V gene sequence: CDR1 SNHLY, CDR2 FYNNEI. The CDR3 sequence: CASRGGGYGYTF. CDR3 bases: TGTGCCAGCAGGGGAGGAGGGTATGGCTACACCTTC.

The chain joins TRBV19 to TRBJ2-3; D is possibly TRBD2 (5 bases). The CDR3 has 13 amino acids. V lost 3 bases and J lost 5, with 9 bases in between. Germline lookup yields CDR1 LNHDA and CDR2 SQIVND (reference sequence). CDR3 DNA: TGTGCCAGTAGTATCTTCGGGGAAGATACGCAGTATTTT. Protein sequence: CASSIFGEDTQYF.

V and J are TRBV5-1 and TRBJ2-1, with TRBD1 matching over 7 bases. V trimming: 2 bases; J trimming: 1 base; junction bases outside the gene matches: 6. Germline CDR1 reads SGHRS; CDR2 reads YFSETQ. This CDR3 is 16 amino acids long. CDR3 nucleotide sequence: TGCGCCAGCAGCTTTTCCGGGACAGTTTCCTACAATGAGCAGTTCTTC. Its protein product is CASSFSGTVSYNEQFF.

This sequence joins TRBV28 and TRBJ2-7, with TRBD2 matching over 11 bases. The trim removed 6 bases at V and 3 bases at J, leaving 4 bases unmatched. Germline CDR1 MDHEN, CDR2 SYDVKM. This CDR3 comprises 14 residues. CDR3 residues: CASRLAGGFYEQYF. As DNA, the CDR3 is TGTGCCAGCAGGCTAGCGGGGGGTTTCTACGAGCAGTACTTC.

V gene TRBV7-9 combines with J gene TRBJ1-4; 9 nucleotides match TRBD1. Per the germline V gene, CDR1 is SEHNR and CDR2 is FQNEAQ (reference sequence). The CDR3 spans 15 residues. With V trimmed by 5 bases and J by 3 bases, 4 bases remained unmatched. DNA of the CDR3: TGTGCCAGCAGCCCCCGGACAGGGGCTAATGAAAAACTGTTTTTT. It yields the protein CASSPRTGANEKLFF.

The chain couples TRBV4-2 to TRBJ2-1; D may be TRBD1 (6 bases). Germline-derived CDR1 and CDR2 are LGHNA and YNFKEQ. The V gene lost 1 base and the J gene lost 4 bases, with 11 bases spanning the gap. This CDR3 has 15 residues. The CDR3: CASSQVRGTYNEQFF. Written as DNA, the CDR3 is TGTGCCAGCAGCCAAGTGAGGGGGACATACAATGAGCAGTTCTTC.

This chain connects TRBV19 to TRBJ1-2; D is unresolved. Trimming left V 6 bases short and J 0 bases short, with 14 bases between. The CDR3 is made up of 15 amino acids. From germline, CDR1 is LNHDA and CDR2 SQIVND (reference sequence). The DNA of the CDR3 is TGTGCCAGTAGGGAGAGGGAGGGAGCTAACTATGGCTACACCTTC. Translation: CASREREGANYGYTF.

The V and J genes are TRBV9 and TRBJ2-2; 9 nucleotides match TRBD2. The germline gives CDR1 SGDLS, CDR2 YYNGEE. CDR3 length: 16 amino acids. Trimming cost V 0 bases and J 7 bases; bases outside gene matches: 7. The CDR3 spells CASSVAPAGGGGELFF. For the CDR3, the DNA is TGTGCCAGCAGCGTAGCGCCAGCGGGAGGCGGCGGGGAGCTGTTTTTT.

In its sample, this clone was seen once. The chain couples TRBV24-1 to TRBJ1-2; 7 bases line up with TRBD1. Germline trimming cut 9 bases from V and 4 bases from J; bases unmatched to any gene: 4. Germline V gene data show CDR1 as KGHDR and CDR2 as SFDVKD. The CDR3 loop spans 12 amino acids. The DNA for the CDR3 is TGTGCCACCGGGGACAGACTCTATGGCTACACCTTC. Translated: CATGDRLYGYTF.

The V call is TRBV7-2, the J call TRBJ2-7; perhaps TRBD1 as D (6 bases). V dropped 6 bases and J dropped 3 bases, with 9 bases sitting between them. The CDR3 length is 12 residues. Looked up from germline, CDR1 is SGHTA and CDR2 is FQGNSA. CDR3 DNA sequence: TGTGCCAGCAGGACAGGAAACTACGAGCAGTACTTC. Encoded protein: CASRTGNYEQYF.

The V gene is TRBV30, the J gene TRBJ2-2; 14 bases fit TRBD2. V trimming: 2 bases; J trimming: 7 bases; junction bases outside the gene matches: 6. Germline CDR1 GTSNPN, CDR2 SVGIG (reference sequence). The CDR3 contains 16 residues. The DNA for the CDR3 is TGTGCCTGGAGTCCGAGGGGACTAGCGGGGGACGGGGAGCTGTTTTTT. Its protein is CAWSPRGLAGDGELFF.

Regarding this clone: A junction end diverges from the germline sequence, so it may reflect a read error. J is TRBJ1-1 and V is TRBV6-4; TRBD1 aligns across 7 bases. The CDR3 totals 14 residues. Germline-derived CDR1 and CDR2 are MRHNA and SNTAGT. The CDR3 loop is CASGFSDRNTEAFF. The DNA of the CDR3 is TGTGCCAGCGGGTTTTCGGACAGGAACACTGAGGCTTTCTTT.

The chain combines TRBV5-5 with TRBJ2-1; D possibly corresponds to TRBD1 (5 bases). Germline CDR1 reads SGHKS; CDR2 reads YYEKEE (reference sequence). Trimming removed 0 bases from V and 6 bases from J, with 10 bases in between. The CDR3 has 14 amino acids. CDR3 in amino acids: CASSLDRWANEQFF. In DNA, the CDR3 is TGTGCCAGCAGCTTGGACAGGTGGGCCAATGAGCAGTTCTTC.

The chain links TRBV29-1 to TRBJ2-5, with D possibly TRBD2 on 7 matching bases. Trimming shortened V by 7 bases and J by 5 bases, and 14 bases separated the two germline ends. The CDR3 has 12 residues. Per germline, CDR1 SQVTM and CDR2 ANQGSEA. The CDR3 loop is CSAWGGPETQYF. For the CDR3, the DNA is TGCAGCGCTTGGGGGGGCCCGGAGACCCAGTACTTC.

The chain joins TRBV19 to TRBJ2-1; 9 bases line up with TRBD2. This CDR3 contains 14 residues. Trimming at V came to 3 bases and at J to 5 bases, leaving 2 bases not matched to a gene. The germline CDR1 and CDR2 sequences are LNHDA and SQIVND (reference sequence). The CDR3 loop reads CASSISGSHNEQFF. In nucleotides, the CDR3 is TGTGCCAGTAGTATTAGCGGGAGCCACAATGAGCAGTTCTTC.

The chain is built from TRBV19 and TRBJ2-1; a possible D gene is TRBD1 (6 bases). The germline gives CDR1 LNHDA, CDR2 SQIVND (reference sequence). Trimming took 7 bases from V and 9 from J, leaving 13 bases between them. This CDR3 spans 12 amino acids. The CDR3 DNA reads TGTGCCAGTACCACACAGGGATCTGAGCAGTTCTTC. This translates into CASTTQGSEQFF.

V gene TRBV19 combines with J gene TRBJ2-2; 11 nucleotides line up with TRBD1. From germline, CDR1 is LNHDA and CDR2 SQIVND (reference sequence). The CDR3 runs 16 residues. Trimming cost V 7 bases and J 4 bases; bases outside gene matches: 8. CDR3 sequence (DNA): TGTGCCAGTATTAGGGTTGGGACAGGGGGCACCGGGGAGCTGTTTTTT. Encoded protein: CASIRVGTGGTGELFF.